This T cell receptor (beta chain) appears in the sequencing data of a study of shared clonotypes between healthy human individuals. Overall study findings and caveats: Sampling included only blood; tissue repertoires likely differ.

On this clone: The antigen is not known.

Here immunoSEQ multiplex PCR was the method, and the copy in TCRdb shows in-frame clones only, minus some. This table has about 2,500,000 clones, approximately 92% appearing once. V lost 0 bases and J 3 bases, leaving 13 bases between the germline ends. CDR1 is LNHDA, CDR2 SQIVND, per germline (reference sequence). This CDR3 comprises 16 residues. The sequencing input was naive CD4+ T cells sorted from blood. As for subset: CD45RA+ positively selected. This receptor was obtained from a man between 18 and 35 years old in good health. The chain links TRBV19 to TRBJ2-3; tentatively, D is TRBD1 (6 bases). CDR3 residues: CASSIDRGKGTDTQYF. The DNA for the CDR3 is TGTGCCAGTAGTATAGACAGGGGAAAGGGGACAGATACGCAGTATTTT.